The rows below give T cell receptor beta chains drawn from one sample of a study of siplizumab effects on memory and regulatory T cells. Produced via immunoSEQ multiplex PCR; TCRdb's table is partial and in-frame only. The table includes roughly 60,000 clones, just over 90% detected once. The specimen sequenced was CD8+ T cells sorted from blood. Receptor source: a human donor in good health. Each CDR3 is given with its conserved first and last residue. Each record gives: CDR3 DNA, CDR3 protein, clone size, V gene, J gene, D gene, CDR3 length. The D gene is left open where the match is weak. A row's size may be missing; if present it is once, few, many or a size class.

CDR3 DNA: TGTGCCAGCAGTCCTAGCGCCAGCTCCTACAATGAGCAGTTCTTC; CDR3 protein: CASSPSASSYNEQFF; clone size: -; V gene: TRBV9; J gene: TRBJ2-1; D gene: -; CDR3 length: 15
CDR3 DNA: TGTGCCAGCAGTTCCCGGGACACGTACAATGAGCAGTTCTTC; CDR3 protein: CASSSRDTYNEQFF; clone size: -; V gene: TRBV28; J gene: TRBJ2-1; D gene: -; CDR3 length: 14
CDR3 DNA: TGTGCCAGCAGCGTATTGAGGGGGCCCGATGATGAGCAGTTCTTC; CDR3 protein: CASSVLRGPDDEQFF; clone size: -; V gene: TRBV9; J gene: TRBJ2-1; D gene: TRBD1; CDR3 length: 15
CDR3 DNA: TGTGCCAGCAGGATGGACGAAGCTCCCCCCGAGCAGTACTTC; CDR3 protein: CASRMDEAPPEQYF; clone size: -; V gene: TRBV28; J gene: TRBJ2-7; D gene: -; CDR3 length: 14
CDR3 DNA: TGCGCCAGCAGCTTGGGGGGAATTGGCACTGAAGCTTTCTTT; CDR3 protein: CASSLGGIGTEAFF; clone size: -; V gene: TRBV5-1; J gene: TRBJ1-1; D gene: -; CDR3 length: 14
CDR3 DNA: TGTGCCAGCAGCTTAGAGGGGGACAGGGAGCATGGCTACACCTTC; CDR3 protein: CASSLEGDREHGYTF; clone size: -; V gene: TRBV7-9; J gene: TRBJ1-2; D gene: TRBD1; CDR3 length: 15
CDR3 DNA: TGTGCCAGCAGCTTGTTTATCCAGGAGGAGCAGTACTTC; CDR3 protein: CASSLFIQEEQYF; clone size: -; V gene: TRBV5-4; J gene: TRBJ2-7; D gene: -; CDR3 length: 13
CDR3 DNA: TGTGCCAGCAGTGAAGATGGCAGGGTAGGACAGCCCCAGCATTTT; CDR3 protein: CASSEDGRVGQPQHF; clone size: -; V gene: TRBV6-1; J gene: TRBJ1-5; D gene: -; CDR3 length: 15
CDR3 DNA: TGTGCCTGGAGTGCCCAGGGCTACGAGCAGTACTTC; CDR3 protein: CAWSAQGYEQYF; clone size: once; V gene: TRBV30; J gene: TRBJ2-7; D gene: -; CDR3 length: 12
CDR3 DNA: TGTGCCAGCAGCACCCTCAGCGGGAGGGCCTACGAGCAGTACTTC; CDR3 protein: CASSTLSGRAYEQYF; clone size: -; V gene: TRBV7-2; J gene: TRBJ2-7; D gene: TRBD2; CDR3 length: 15
CDR3 DNA: TGTGCCAGCAGTTACTTATTAGGTGGGCCACAAGAGACCCAGTACTTC; CDR3 protein: CASSYLLGGPQETQYF; clone size: -; V gene: TRBV6-5; J gene: TRBJ2-5; D gene: -; CDR3 length: 16
CDR3 DNA: TGTGCCAGCAGTCCCTACTCCTACGAGCAGTACTTC; CDR3 protein: CASSPYSYEQYF; clone size: -; V gene: TRBV28; J gene: TRBJ2-7; D gene: -; CDR3 length: 12
CDR3 DNA: TGTGCCAGCAGCTACGGGGCGAATCAGCCCCAGCATTTT; CDR3 protein: CASSYGANQPQHF; clone size: -; V gene: TRBV27; J gene: TRBJ1-5; D gene: -; CDR3 length: 13
CDR3 DNA: TGTGCCAGCAGTTTCAAGCTGGACACGAACGAAGCTTTCTTT; CDR3 protein: CASSFKLDTNEAFF; clone size: -; V gene: TRBV28; J gene: TRBJ1-1; D gene: -; CDR3 length: 14
CDR3 DNA: TGTGCCAGTTTGGCCCCGTCCTACGAGCAGTACTTC; CDR3 protein: CASLAPSYEQYF; clone size: -; V gene: TRBV19; J gene: TRBJ2-7; D gene: -; CDR3 length: 12
CDR3 DNA: TGTGCCAGCAGCACCGGGACCCTCAAACCAGATACGCAGTATTTT; CDR3 protein: CASSTGTLKPDTQYF; clone size: -; V gene: TRBV11-2; J gene: TRBJ2-3; D gene: -; CDR3 length: 15
CDR3 DNA: TGTGCCAGCAGCTTAGTCGCCAATGAGCAGTTCTTC; CDR3 protein: CASSLVANEQFF; clone size: -; V gene: TRBV7-8; J gene: TRBJ2-1; D gene: -; CDR3 length: 12
CDR3 DNA: TGTGCCACCACGGACGTGGCCTACGAGCAGTACTTC; CDR3 protein: CATTDVAYEQYF; clone size: -; V gene: TRBV28; J gene: TRBJ2-7; D gene: -; CDR3 length: 12
CDR3 DNA: TGTGCCAGCAGTTTCAACTACAGGGGACGTAATGAAAAACTGTTTTTT; CDR3 protein: CASSFNYRGRNEKLFF; clone size: -; V gene: TRBV27; J gene: TRBJ1-4; D gene: TRBD1; CDR3 length: 16
CDR3 DNA: TGCGCCAGCAGCTTGGGGGCCGGGGAGCTGTTTTTT; CDR3 protein: CASSLGAGELFF; clone size: -; V gene: TRBV5-1; J gene: TRBJ2-2; D gene: -; CDR3 length: 12
CDR3 DNA: TGTGCCAGCAGCTTAGAGTTTATCGGGACGTTTATCGGGGAGCTGTTTTTT; CDR3 protein: CASSLEFIGTFIGELFF; clone size: -; V gene: TRBV7-8; J gene: TRBJ2-2; D gene: -; CDR3 length: 17
CDR3 DNA: TGTGCCAGCAGGCCTCTGGAGGCCAATCAGCCCCAGCATTTT; CDR3 protein: CASRPLEANQPQHF; clone size: -; V gene: TRBV6-5; J gene: TRBJ1-5; D gene: -; CDR3 length: 14
CDR3 DNA: TGTGCCAGCAGCTCCCTCGGGACAGGGCCCTCCCACAATGAGCAGTTCTTC; CDR3 protein: CASSSLGTGPSHNEQFF; clone size: -; V gene: TRBV7-9; J gene: TRBJ2-1; D gene: TRBD1; CDR3 length: 17
CDR3 DNA: TGTGCCAGCAGTTATGGGACCCCAGGAGAAAAACTGTTTTTT; CDR3 protein: CASSYGTPGEKLFF; clone size: -; V gene: TRBV6-6; J gene: TRBJ1-4; D gene: -; CDR3 length: 14
CDR3 DNA: TGTGCCAGCAGGTGGGCGGGACCCTACAATGAGCAGTTCTTC; CDR3 protein: CASRWAGPYNEQFF; clone size: -; V gene: TRBV28; J gene: TRBJ2-1; D gene: -; CDR3 length: 14
CDR3 DNA: TGTGCCAGTGGGGTTGACACTGAAGCTTTCTTT; CDR3 protein: CASGVDTEAFF; clone size: -; V gene: TRBV27; J gene: TRBJ1-1; D gene: -; CDR3 length: 11
CDR3 DNA: TGTGCCAGCAGAGCGGGACTAGCGGGAGAGACCCAGTACTTC; CDR3 protein: CASRAGLAGETQYF; clone size: -; V gene: TRBV6-1; J gene: TRBJ2-5; D gene: TRBD2; CDR3 length: 14
CDR3 DNA: TGTGCCAGTAGTATAGGAATCGGTTGGACAGGCGGGAACACTGAAGCTTTCTTT; CDR3 protein: CASSIGIGWTGGNTEAFF; clone size: medium-sized; V gene: TRBV19; J gene: TRBJ1-1; D gene: TRBD1; CDR3 length: 18
CDR3 DNA: TGTGCCACCAGCAGACTCCCGGACAGGATGAACACCGGGGAGCTGTTTTTT; CDR3 protein: CATSRLPDRMNTGELFF; clone size: -; V gene: TRBV15; J gene: TRBJ2-2; D gene: TRBD1; CDR3 length: 17